These 20 T cell receptor beta chains came from one sample sequenced in a study of blood T cells in healthy people across ages. The use of a sample-barcoded 5' primer and a J-beta primer mix characterized a second PCR of about 6 to 12 cycles. One entry per CDR3 protein results from TCRdb running MiXCR on the 5' RACE reads. The sample contains roughly 1,300,000 distinct CDR3 sequences, roughly 64% of which appear only once. Specimen: blood. These receptors originate from a man aged 18 to 29 in good health.

This chain links TRBV7-9 with TRBJ2-1, with D perhaps matching TRBD1 or TRBD2 (5 bases each). Germline CDR1 reads SEHNR; CDR2 reads FQNEAQ (reference sequence). The V end lost 5 bases, the J end lost 4 bases, and 15 bases lay between the germline ends. The CDR3 extends over 15 amino acids. CDR3 nucleotides: TGTGCCAGCAGCCGGCAGGCTGGGGGATACAATGAGCAGTTCTTC. It encodes CASSRQAGGYNEQFF.

The count of this clonotype is one. The chain carries TRBV9 and TRBJ2-1; 9 bases are a match to TRBD1. This CDR3 has 15 residues. Trimming removed 3 bases from V and 7 bases from J; junction bases left unmatched: 8. Germline V lookup: CDR1 SGDLS, CDR2 YYNGEE. The CDR3 protein is CASSAGQGLFNEQFF. DNA for the CDR3: TGTGCCAGCAGCGCAGGACAGGGGTTGTTTAATGAGCAGTTCTTC. Variable domain in full (rest from reference TRBV9 and TRBJ2-1): DSGVTQTPKHLITATGQRVTLRCSPRSGDLSVYWYQQSLDQGLQFLIQYYNGEERAKGNILERFSAQQFPDLHSELNLSSLELGDSALYFCASSAGQGLFNEQFFGPGTRLTVL.

The V gene is TRBV5-1, the J gene TRBJ2-5, with TRBD2 identical over 7 bases. V gave up 2 bases and J gave up 2 bases; unmatched junction bases: 3. This CDR3 has 14 residues. Per germline, CDR1 SGHRS and CDR2 YFSETQ. CDR3 loop: CASSFSSGQETQYF. The CDR3 coding sequence is TGCGCCAGCAGCTTTTCTAGCGGACAAGAGACCCAGTACTTC.

The genes are TRBV27 and TRBJ2-5; D is possibly TRBD1 (6 bases). The J call is doubtful: the DNA matches TRBJ2-7 better. The germline CDR1 and CDR2 sequences are MNHEY and SMNVEV (reference sequence). The CDR3 totals 13 residues. The CDR3 region is CASSARGGNEQYF. The CDR3 region has the DNA TGTGCCAGCAGTGCCAGGGGTGGGAACGAGCAGTACTTC.

Only one count was recorded for this clonotype. The chain couples TRBV29-1 to TRBJ2-1; D possibly uses TRBD1 or TRBD2 (7 bases each). The CDR3 covers 15 residues. Germline V lookup: CDR1 SQVTM, CDR2 ANQGSEA. V was pared by 6 bases and J by 4 bases, with 19 bases between. For the CDR3, the DNA is TGCAGCGTCCCCTGGGAGGGGGCGGTTTACAATGAGCAGTTCTTC. Amino acids: CSVPWEGAVYNEQFF.

The V call is TRBV6-5, the J call TRBJ2-3; 8 bases map to TRBD2. This CDR3 spans 16 amino acids. Germline trimming cut 2 bases from V and 2 bases from J; bases unmatched to any gene: 6. Germline assignment: CDR1 MNHEY and CDR2 SVGAGI. CDR3 in DNA: TGTGCCAGCAGTTACGAAGTAGCGGGGACCACAGATACGCAGTATTTT. Residues: CASSYEVAGTTDTQYF.

This chain joins TRBV6-5 and TRBJ1-1; TRBD1 might be the D (5 bases). Germline V lookup: CDR1 MNHEY, CDR2 SVGAGI. The ends were cut back, 3 bases at V and 11 bases at J, with 10 bases in the middle. The CDR3 is 11 amino acids. This chain's CDR3 is CASSYGGMAFF. In nucleotides, the CDR3 is TGTGCCAGCAGTTATGGGGGGATGGCTTTCTTT.

Written as DNA, the CDR3 is TGTGCCAGCAGCTTAGGGAGAAACATTCAGTACTTC. Translating gives CASSLGRNIQYF. V is TRBV7-2 and J is TRBJ2-4; no definite D call. The CDR3 runs to 12 residues. Germline V CDR1 and CDR2: SGHTA, FQGNSA. Between the trimmed V and J ends, which lost 1 base and 6 bases, there was a span of 4 bases. Combining the CDR3 with reference TRBV7-2 and TRBJ2-4 gives the whole variable domain GAGVSQSPSNKVTEKGKDVELRCDPISGHTALYWYRQSLGQGLEFLIYFQGNSAPDKSGLPSDRFSAERTGGSVSTLTIQRTQQEDSAVYLCASSLGRNIQYFGAGTRLSVL.

The chain has TRBV20-1 and TRBJ2-5; possible D gene TRBD1, 6 bases. This CDR3 comprises 13 residues. V was cut by 5 bases and J by 5 bases, with 15 bases left in between. Germline V CDR1 and CDR2: DFQATT, SNEGSKA (reference sequence). CDR3 sequence (DNA): TGCAGTGCTCAAAGTCCAGGGGCCGAGACCCAGTACTTC. The encoded protein is CSAQSPGAETQYF.

This clonotype was recorded only once. The chain links TRBV2 to TRBJ1-1; possible D gene TRBD1, 5 bases. Trimming stripped 6 bases from V and 5 bases from J, with 19 bases between. The CDR3 covers 15 residues. Germline V gene data show CDR1 as SNHLY and CDR2 as FYNNEI. CDR3 sequence: CASRSGHSPGTEAFF. The CDR3 DNA reads as TGTGCCAGCAGGTCAGGACACTCCCCTGGAACTGAAGCTTTCTTT.

CDR3 residues: CASSSYRAPETQYF. The CDR3 coding sequence is TGCGCCAGCAGCTCCTACAGGGCACCAGAGACCCAGTACTTC. The chain is built from TRBV4-1 and TRBJ2-5, with D possibly matching TRBD1 (6 bases). Between the trimmed V and J ends, which lost 5 bases and 4 bases, there was a span of 14 bases. CDR3 length: 14 residues. Germline values: CDR1 MGHRA, CDR2 YSYEKL.

This chain's CDR3 is CASSFGTGLNEQYF. The CDR3 DNA sequence: TGTGCCAGCAGTTTTGGGACAGGGCTGAACGAGCAGTACTTC. The chain has TRBV6-2 or TRBV6-3 and TRBJ2-4, with TRBD1 matching over 9 bases. The J call may be faulty, since TRBJ2-7 better matches the DNA end. CDR3 length: 14 residues. The germline V gene has CDR1 MNHEY and CDR2 SVGEGT.

This clonotype was detected a few times. The CDR3 sequence: CASSDLGTSGANVLTF. CDR3 nucleotide sequence: TGCGCCAGCAGTGACCTCGGAACCTCTGGGGCCAACGTCCTGACTTTC. V and J are TRBV10-2 and TRBJ2-6; D gene ambiguous. Germline assignment: CDR1 WSHSY and CDR2 SAAADI. The CDR3 spans 16 residues. Trimming left V 3 bases short and J 0 bases short, with 9 bases between.

The rearrangement joins TRBV10-3 to TRBJ2-4; possibly TRBD1 for D (6 bases). V lost 10 bases and J lost 13, with 20 bases in between. CDR3 size: 12 residues. CDR1 ENHRY and CDR2 SYGVKD come from the germline V gene. CDR3 coding DNA: TGTGCCACAAGGGGGTTGGAAGGGGAGCAGTACTTC. Its protein product is CATRGLEGEQYF.

This clonotype appeared a few times. This chain uses TRBV10-3 with TRBJ2-7; 10 bases match TRBD2. The trim removed 6 bases at V and 0 bases at J, leaving 11 bases unmatched. The CDR3 runs 17 residues. Germline assignment: CDR1 ENHRY and CDR2 SYGVKD. The CDR3 DNA follows: TGTGCCATCAGCCCCCACCCACTAGCGGGGATCTCCTACGAGCAGTACTTC. Translating gives CAISPHPLAGISYEQYF.

This sequence joins TRBV20-1 and TRBJ2-4; D not certain. TRBJ2-7 explains the end of the DNA better; the J call may be wrong. This CDR3 contains 11 residues. The germline gives CDR1 DFQATT, CDR2 SNEGSKA (reference sequence). The CDR3 spells CSAGPWGEQYF. As DNA, the CDR3 is TGCAGTGCTGGACCGTGGGGCGAGCAGTACTTC.

The chain is built from TRBV20-1 and TRBJ2-7; no firm D call. There are 13 residues in the CDR3. V was clipped by 3 bases and J by 0 bases, with 9 bases between them. Germline CDR1 and CDR2: DFQATT and SNEGSKA (reference sequence). The CDR3 spells CSASSTLSYEQYF. The CDR3, as DNA: TGCAGTGCTAGTTCCACTCTCTCCTACGAGCAGTACTTC.

J is TRBJ1-1 and V is TRBV5-1, with a possible D match to TRBD1 (6 bases). Germline CDR1 is SGHRS and CDR2 is YFSETQ. V lost 2 bases to trimming and J lost 3 bases, with 20 bases between them. CDR3 length: 17 residues. The CDR3 is CASSLTPGGGQDTEAFF. In DNA, the CDR3 is TGCGCCAGCAGCTTAACACCCGGGGGGGGGCAGGACACTGAAGCTTTCTTT.

The gene calls are TRBV20-1 and TRBJ2-1; 7 bases fit TRBD2. The J call may not be correct, given that the DNA end is closer to TRBJ2-7. CDR1 is DFQATT, CDR2 SNEGSKA, per germline (reference sequence). CDR3 length: 15 amino acids. CDR3 DNA sequence: TGCAGTGCTTCTCCCCTTTGGGGGAGGGGATACGAGCAGTACTTC. As protein: CSASPLWGRGYEQYF.

The chain carries TRBV6-6 and TRBJ1-5, with a tentative D call TRBD1 (6 bases). With 0 bases removed from V and 4 bases from J, the gap between germline ends came to 10 bases. Germline values: CDR1 MNHNY, CDR2 SVGAGI (reference sequence). This CDR3 has 15 residues. The CDR3 DNA is TGTGCCAGCAGTTACTCGATACAGGGAAATCAGCCCCAGCATTTT. It is translated as CASSYSIQGNQPQHF.